Shown below are 5 T cell receptor beta chains from a single sample sequenced in a study of blood T cells in healthy people across ages. Alongside a J-beta primer mix, a sample-barcoded 5' primer served in a second PCR lasting about 7 to 12 cycles. TCRdb re-derived calls from the 5' RACE reads in MiXCR, one entry per CDR3 protein. The data hold more than 700,000 distinct CDR3 sequences, with around half observed a single time. The sample comprised blood. These receptors were obtained from an older man in good health.

This clonotype was detected only a few times. This chain joins TRBV3-1 and TRBJ2-1; 9 bases align to TRBD2. Germline CDR1 LGHDT, CDR2 YNNKEL (reference sequence). The V and J ends lost 0 bases and 13 bases, in that order; junction bases with no gene match: 4. The CDR3 has 13 residues. CDR3 region: CASSQDPLAGQFF. Here the CDR3 DNA reads TGTGCCAGCAGCCAAGACCCCCTAGCGGGACAGTTCTTC.

This sequence joins TRBV4-1 and TRBJ2-5; D might be TRBD2 (7 bases). This CDR3 has 15 amino acids. V shed 7 bases and J shed 5 bases, with 20 bases lying between them. CDR1 and CDR2 from the germline V gene are MGHRA and YSYEKL. The CDR3 nucleotides read TGCGCCAGCAAAGAATCTGGGGGGGCTGGGGAGACCCAGTACTTC. Amino acid sequence: CASKESGGAGETQYF.

V is TRBV7-2 and J is TRBJ2-7, with 9 bases fitting TRBD1. Germline values: CDR1 SGHTA, CDR2 FQGNSA. The CDR3 contains 15 residues. Trimming removed 2 bases from V and 4 bases from J; junction bases left unmatched: 6. CDR3 DNA: TGTGCCAGCAGCTTAACAGGGGGCCAGCCTTACGAGCAGTACTTC. Protein product: CASSLTGGQPYEQYF.

Comments on this clonotype: A clone one base away is much larger, so this may be a read error. The J gene is TRBJ2-1, the V gene TRBV4-3; TRBD1 is a possible D gene (6 bases). The germline V gene encodes CDR1 LGHNA and CDR2 YSLEER. The CDR3 consists of 15 residues. The CDR3 DNA sequence: TGCGTCAGCAGCCTAAGACAGGACCCACTCAATGAGCAGTTCTTC. Translating gives CVSSLRQDPLNEQFF.

The V and J genes are TRBV3-1 and TRBJ2-1, with D maybe TRBD1 (6 bases). Between the trimmed V and J ends, which lost 3 bases and 6 bases, there was a span of 15 bases. Germline CDR1 LGHDT, CDR2 YNNKEL (reference sequence). This CDR3 has 15 residues. The CDR3 loop reads CASSQTTGWSNEQFF. In DNA form, the CDR3 reads TGTGCCAGCAGCCAGACTACAGGGTGGAGCAATGAGCAGTTCTTC.